The rows below give T cell receptor beta chains drawn from one sample of a study of CD8 T cells in ankylosing spondylitis. From the 5' RACE reads, TCRdb called clonotypes with MiXCR, one entry per CDR3 protein. In the table there are a few hundred thousand distinct CDR3 sequences, 10% to 13% of which are singletons. What was sequenced was blood, either unsorted or a sorted T cell fraction (not recorded which). These receptors all come from a male donor with ankylosing spondylitis or in good health (not recorded which). Both conserved end residues are part of each CDR3. Each record gives: CDR3 length, D gene, J gene, V gene, clone size, CDR3 DNA, CDR3 protein. The D gene is left open where the match is weak. Expanded clones get a size class; other rows say once, few or many, or leave the size out.

CDR3 length: 15
D gene: .
J gene: TRBJ2-4
V gene: TRBV2
clone size: many
CDR3 DNA: TGTGCCAGCAGTGGGTTGGGAGCAGAAAAAAACATTCAGTACTTC
CDR3 protein: CASSGLGAEKNIQYF

CDR3 length: 15
D gene: .
J gene: TRBJ2-1
V gene: TRBV5-1
clone size: .
CDR3 DNA: TGCGCCAGCAGATTGGGGGTGGGAACCTACAATGAGCAGTTCTTC
CDR3 protein: CASRLGVGTYNEQFF

CDR3 length: 15
D gene: TRBD1
J gene: TRBJ2-7
V gene: TRBV7-2
clone size: many
CDR3 DNA: TGTGCCAGCAGGCCGGGACAGGGAATTACCTACGAGCAGTACTTC
CDR3 protein: CASRPGQGITYEQYF

CDR3 length: 15
D gene: TRBD2
J gene: TRBJ2-5
V gene: TRBV7-2
clone size: few
CDR3 DNA: TGTGCCAGCAGCTTGCGGACTAGCGGGGGAGAGACCCAGTACTTC
CDR3 protein: CASSLRTSGGETQYF

CDR3 length: 14
D gene: .
J gene: TRBJ2-3
V gene: TRBV24-1
clone size: many
CDR3 DNA: TGTGCCACCAGTGATCCGGGAAGCACAGATACGCAGTATTTT
CDR3 protein: CATSDPGSTDTQYF

CDR3 length: 18
D gene: TRBD2
J gene: TRBJ2-5
V gene: TRBV4-2
clone size: many
CDR3 DNA: TGTGCCAGCAGCCAAGCGACTAGCGGGGGCCTCTTACAAGAGACCCAGTACTTC
CDR3 protein: CASSQATSGGLLQETQYF

CDR3 length: 14
D gene: .
J gene: TRBJ2-5
V gene: TRBV13
clone size: many
CDR3 DNA: TGTGCCAGCAGCTCAAAGACTAGTACGGAGACCCAGTACTTC
CDR3 protein: CASSSKTSTETQYF

CDR3 length: 13
D gene: .
J gene: TRBJ2-3
V gene: TRBV30
clone size: .
CDR3 DNA: TGTGCCTCGAACAGGGGGGGGGCTGATACGCAGTATTTT
CDR3 protein: CASNRGGADTQYF

CDR3 length: 14
D gene: .
J gene: TRBJ2-1
V gene: TRBV5-6
clone size: many
CDR3 DNA: TGTGCCAGCAGCTTGGGACACTCCTACAATGAGCAGTTCTTC
CDR3 protein: CASSLGHSYNEQFF

CDR3 length: 14
D gene: TRBD1
J gene: TRBJ2-5
V gene: TRBV19
clone size: few
CDR3 DNA: TGTGCCACCTCCGGGACAGGGGTACGAGAGACCCAGTACTTC
CDR3 protein: CATSGTGVRETQYF

CDR3 length: 14
D gene: TRBD2
J gene: TRBJ2-5
V gene: TRBV20-1
clone size: many
CDR3 DNA: TGCAGTGCTTTACTAGCGGGGGGCAAAGAGACCCAGTACTTC
CDR3 protein: CSALLAGGKETQYF

CDR3 length: 17
D gene: TRBD2
J gene: TRBJ2-3
V gene: TRBV10-3
clone size: many
CDR3 DNA: TGTGCCATCAGTGACCCCCGGGAGGCAGGCCTCTCAGATACGCAGTATTTT
CDR3 protein: CAISDPREAGLSDTQYF

CDR3 length: 15
D gene: .
J gene: TRBJ2-7
V gene: TRBV5-1
clone size: many
CDR3 DNA: TGCGCCAGCAGCTTGTTGGGGTCGGATGTCGACGAGCAGTACTTC
CDR3 protein: CASSLLGSDVDEQYF

CDR3 length: 14
D gene: TRBD1
J gene: TRBJ1-6
V gene: TRBV7-9
clone size: many
CDR3 DNA: TGTGCCAGCAGCTTGACAGGGGCAAATTCACCCCTCCACTTT
CDR3 protein: CASSLTGANSPLHF

CDR3 length: 16
D gene: TRBD1
J gene: TRBJ1-5
V gene: TRBV3-1
clone size: many
CDR3 DNA: TGTGCCAGCAGCCAAGGACGGACAGGGAGCAATCAGCCCCAGCATTTT
CDR3 protein: CASSQGRTGSNQPQHF

CDR3 length: 15
D gene: .
J gene: TRBJ2-3
V gene: TRBV5-6
clone size: few
CDR3 DNA: TGTGCCAGCAGCCGGGGGGCAGGGGGGATTTTTACGCAGTATTTT
CDR3 protein: CASSRGAGGIFTQYF

CDR3 length: 15
D gene: TRBD1
J gene: TRBJ2-2
V gene: TRBV20-1
clone size: .
CDR3 DNA: TGCAGTGCTAGTCGGGACAGTGGTGGCACCGGGGAGCTGTTTTTT
CDR3 protein: CSASRDSGGTGELFF

CDR3 length: 15
D gene: TRBD1
J gene: TRBJ2-7
V gene: TRBV15
clone size: few
CDR3 DNA: TGTGCCACCAGCAGAGACCGGACAGGACTCATTTTGCAGTACTTC
CDR3 protein: CATSRDRTGLILQYF

CDR3 length: 15
D gene: .
J gene: TRBJ2-7
V gene: TRBV9
clone size: many
CDR3 DNA: TGTGCCAGCAGCGTGTCGGGGGCACGGTCCTACGAGCAGTACTTC
CDR3 protein: CASSVSGARSYEQYF

CDR3 length: 13
D gene: .
J gene: TRBJ2-1
V gene: TRBV5-1
clone size: .
CDR3 DNA: TGCGCCAGCAGCATCAGCTCCTACAATGAGCAGTTCTTC
CDR3 protein: CASSISSYNEQFF

CDR3 length: 15
D gene: TRBD2
J gene: TRBJ2-1
V gene: TRBV12-3/TRBV12-4
clone size: many
CDR3 DNA: TGTGCCAGCACCCAAAACGGGGGGGCCTACAATGAGCAGTTCTTC
CDR3 protein: CASTQNGGAYNEQFF

CDR3 length: 18
D gene: TRBD2
J gene: TRBJ2-3
V gene: TRBV28
clone size: few
CDR3 DNA: TGTGCCAGCAGCTATCCCCGGACTAGCGGGGTGGGGGAAGATACGCAGTATTTT
CDR3 protein: CASSYPRTSGVGEDTQYF

CDR3 length: 15
D gene: .
J gene: TRBJ2-3
V gene: TRBV18
clone size: .
CDR3 DNA: TGTGCCAGCTCCGCCTACTCGGGGACCACAGATACGCAGTATTTT
CDR3 protein: CASSAYSGTTDTQYF

CDR3 length: 15
D gene: .
J gene: TRBJ2-1
V gene: TRBV12-3/TRBV12-4
clone size: many
CDR3 DNA: TGTGCCAGCAGCTGGAGGGCCGGCTCCTACAATGAGCAGTTCTTC
CDR3 protein: CASSWRAGSYNEQFF

CDR3 length: 13
D gene: TRBD1
J gene: TRBJ2-1
V gene: TRBV11-2
clone size: few
CDR3 DNA: TGTGCCAGCAGCGACGACAGGGACCCCCCTAAGTTCTTC
CDR3 protein: CASSDDRDPPKFF

CDR3 length: 12
D gene: .
J gene: TRBJ2-5
V gene: TRBV3-1
clone size: many
CDR3 DNA: TGTGCCAGCAGCCAGGCAGCAGAGACCCAGTACTTC
CDR3 protein: CASSQAAETQYF

CDR3 length: 16
D gene: .
J gene: TRBJ2-6
V gene: TRBV12-3/TRBV12-4
clone size: many
CDR3 DNA: TGTGCCAGCAGTCCCCGCTGGGCAGGTGGGGCCAACGTCCTGACTTTC
CDR3 protein: CASSPRWAGGANVLTF

CDR3 length: 14
D gene: .
J gene: TRBJ2-2
V gene: TRBV20-1
clone size: few
CDR3 DNA: TGCAGTGCTAGAGTTGGTATGGGAACCGGGGAGCTGTTTTTT
CDR3 protein: CSARVGMGTGELFF

CDR3 length: 15
D gene: TRBD2
J gene: TRBJ2-2
V gene: TRBV4-1
clone size: many
CDR3 DNA: TGCGCCAGCAGCCAAGACAGCGGGGGGGCCGGGGAGCTGTTTTTT
CDR3 protein: CASSQDSGGAGELFF

CDR3 length: 14
D gene: TRBD2
J gene: TRBJ2-5
V gene: TRBV7-2
clone size: .
CDR3 DNA: TGTGCCAGCAGGACTAGCGGAGCCCAAGAGACCCAGTACTTC
CDR3 protein: CASRTSGAQETQYF

CDR3 length: 12
D gene: TRBD2
J gene: TRBJ2-7
V gene: TRBV5-1
clone size: .
CDR3 DNA: TGCGCCAGCAGCTTCAGCGGGGGCGAGCAGTACTTC
CDR3 protein: CASSFSGGEQYF

CDR3 length: 17
D gene: .
J gene: TRBJ2-7
V gene: TRBV5-6
clone size: many
CDR3 DNA: TGTGCCAGCAGCCTCCAACGCCGACCTTCATTCTCCTACGAGCAGTACTTC
CDR3 protein: CASSLQRRPSFSYEQYF

CDR3 length: 13
D gene: .
J gene: TRBJ1-2
V gene: TRBV5-5
clone size: .
CDR3 DNA: TGTGCCAGCAGTTCCGACAGCACGGGTGGCTACACCTTC
CDR3 protein: CASSSDSTGGYTF

CDR3 length: 15
D gene: .
J gene: TRBJ2-5
V gene: TRBV15
clone size: .
CDR3 DNA: TGTGCCACCAGCAGGGTCCTGACGTACCAAGAGACCCAGTACTTC
CDR3 protein: CATSRVLTYQETQYF

CDR3 length: 14
D gene: TRBD1
J gene: TRBJ2-2
V gene: TRBV20-1
clone size: .
CDR3 DNA: TGCAGTGCAGCGGGACAGGGGTGGACCGGGGAGCTGTTTTTT
CDR3 protein: CSAAGQGWTGELFF

CDR3 length: 16
D gene: TRBD1
J gene: TRBJ1-2
V gene: TRBV6-1
clone size: .
CDR3 DNA: TGTGCCAGCAGCCCGAGGTCCGGACAGGGGTTTTATGGCTACACCTTC
CDR3 protein: CASSPRSGQGFYGYTF

CDR3 length: 15
D gene: TRBD1
J gene: TRBJ1-2
V gene: TRBV20-1
clone size: many
CDR3 DNA: TGCAGTGCCACCCCGGGACAGGGGACGTTCGGCGGCTACACCTTC
CDR3 protein: CSATPGQGTFGGYTF

CDR3 length: 13
D gene: .
J gene: TRBJ1-2
V gene: TRBV5-1
clone size: many
CDR3 DNA: TGCGCCAGCAGCTCCAGCCCTGGGGATGGCTACACCTTC
CDR3 protein: CASSSSPGDGYTF

CDR3 length: 16
D gene: .
J gene: TRBJ1-5
V gene: TRBV7-8
clone size: many
CDR3 DNA: TGTGCCAGCAGCTCAGACCCCGGGGTGAGGGGCCAGCCCCAGCATTTT
CDR3 protein: CASSSDPGVRGQPQHF

CDR3 length: 17
D gene: .
J gene: TRBJ2-2
V gene: TRBV10-3
clone size: many
CDR3 DNA: TGTGCCATCAGTGAGCATCCGACTGGACCGAACACCGGGGAGCTGTTTTTT
CDR3 protein: CAISEHPTGPNTGELFF

CDR3 length: 13
D gene: .
J gene: TRBJ2-3
V gene: TRBV12-3/TRBV12-4
clone size: few
CDR3 DNA: TGTGCCAGCAGTTTTGTAGCGGCGGATACGCAGTATTTT
CDR3 protein: CASSFVAADTQYF

CDR3 length: 17
D gene: TRBD1
J gene: TRBJ1-3
V gene: TRBV5-1
clone size: many
CDR3 DNA: TGCGCCAGCAGCCAGGGACAGGCGACAAGCTCTGGAAACACCATATATTTT
CDR3 protein: CASSQGQATSSGNTIYF

CDR3 length: 12
D gene: TRBD1
J gene: TRBJ2-1
V gene: TRBV29-1
clone size: many
CDR3 DNA: TGCAGCGTTGATCAGGGGGCAGAGAAGCTATTCTTC
CDR3 protein: CSVDQGAEKLFF

CDR3 length: 15
D gene: .
J gene: TRBJ2-6
V gene: TRBV2
clone size: many
CDR3 DNA: TGTGCCAGCAGTGGTGACAGAGTTGGGGCCAACGTCCTGACTTTC
CDR3 protein: CASSGDRVGANVLTF

CDR3 length: 14
D gene: .
J gene: TRBJ2-7
V gene: TRBV28
clone size: many
CDR3 DNA: TGTGCCAGCGTACTAGCTAGGGCCCCCTACGAGCAGTACTTC
CDR3 protein: CASVLARAPYEQYF

CDR3 length: 15
D gene: .
J gene: TRBJ2-5
V gene: TRBV12-3/TRBV12-4
clone size: many
CDR3 DNA: TGTGCCAGCAGTTTAGGAGCAGGGGCATACGAGACCCAGTACTTC
CDR3 protein: CASSLGAGAYETQYF

CDR3 length: 15
D gene: TRBD1
J gene: TRBJ2-2
V gene: TRBV7-2
clone size: many
CDR3 DNA: TGTGCCAGCAGCCCCGGACAGGGTAACACCGGGGAGCTGTTTTTT
CDR3 protein: CASSPGQGNTGELFF

CDR3 length: 15
D gene: .
J gene: TRBJ2-1
V gene: TRBV5-1
clone size: few
CDR3 DNA: TGCGCCAGCAGCTTGTTGTCGGGTGTGGACAATGAGCAGTTCTTC
CDR3 protein: CASSLLSGVDNEQFF

CDR3 length: 14
D gene: .
J gene: TRBJ1-2
V gene: TRBV2
clone size: many
CDR3 DNA: TGTGCCAGCAGTGAAGCAGGGGCGGGCTATGGCTACACCTTC
CDR3 protein: CASSEAGAGYGYTF

CDR3 length: 13
D gene: .
J gene: TRBJ2-5
V gene: TRBV5-5
clone size: .
CDR3 DNA: TGTGCCAGCAGCTGGAACGGCCAAGAGACCCAGTACTTC
CDR3 protein: CASSWNGQETQYF

CDR3 length: 14
D gene: .
J gene: TRBJ2-1
V gene: TRBV7-8
clone size: .
CDR3 DNA: TGTGCCAGCAGCCCGCCAAGCTTGGAACGGGGGCAGTTCTTC
CDR3 protein: CASSPPSLERGQFF

CDR3 length: 15
D gene: TRBD1
J gene: TRBJ2-3
V gene: TRBV4-2
clone size: many
CDR3 DNA: TGTGCCAGCAACCGGGTGGGACAGGGGACAGATACGCAGTATTTT
CDR3 protein: CASNRVGQGTDTQYF